This T cell receptor (beta chain) comes out of a study of T cells in Graves' hyperthyroidism and ophthalmopathy. V was pared by 3 bases and J by 7 bases, with 12 bases between. CDR3 length equals 14 residues. Per the germline V gene, CDR1 is MNHEY and CDR2 is SVGAGI. Diagnosis relied on clinical symptoms, serum thyroxine and TRAb, thyroid ultrasound and orbital computed tomography. Source material for PBMCs was over 8 ml fresh peripheral blood. Findings and caveats of the study: Most thyroid clonotypes expanded above 0.001 appeared in blood too. For ophthalmopathy, model prediction preceded onset by a median around six months.

This clonotype was seen only a few times. Its antigen remains unknown. Regions amplified from RNA transcripts were the TCR beta CDR3 regions. The HTBI primer set drove a first-round RT-PCR of the TCR CDR3. TCRdb re-called the multiplex PCR reads with MiXCR, one entry per CDR3 protein. Of about 350,000 distinct CDR3 sequences in the sample, 18% are singletons; the top ten hold around 15%. The receptor was isolated from a woman between 40 and 55 years old with Graves' ophthalmopathy. The gene calls are TRBV6-5 and TRBJ1-4, with D possibly matching TRBD1 (5 bases). Sequenced material: blood. CDR3: CASSYIGGGEKLFF. For the CDR3, the DNA is TGTGCCAGCAGTTATATCGGGGGTGGTGAAAAACTGTTTTTT.